This T cell receptor beta chain is from a study of T cell responses to AZD1222 COVID-19 vaccine. Study-level information: Pooled samples include second doses given at about 4 or 12 weeks.

Points on this clone: The antigen remains unidentified.

Here immunoSEQ multiplex PCR was the method, and the copy in TCRdb shows in-frame clones only, minus some. The profile covers roughly 150,000 clones, with around 88% appearing a single time and 2.2% taken by the ten largest. This CDR3 comprises 14 residues. Looked up from germline, CDR1 is KGHSH and CDR2 is LQKENI. Trimming removed 0 bases at V and 6 bases at J, with 12 bases between. Study results and caveats: Breadth and depth of Spike-specific TCRs rose after two AZD1222 doses.

This chain uses TRBV18 with TRBJ2-7; tentatively, D is TRBD1 (6 bases). The source material was peripheral blood, sampled on day 0 of AZD1222 vaccination. The TCR originated in an adult in good health. In DNA, the CDR3 is TGTGCCAGCTCACCACCGATAACAGGGTCCGAGCAGTACTTC. It specifies CASSPPITGSEQYF.